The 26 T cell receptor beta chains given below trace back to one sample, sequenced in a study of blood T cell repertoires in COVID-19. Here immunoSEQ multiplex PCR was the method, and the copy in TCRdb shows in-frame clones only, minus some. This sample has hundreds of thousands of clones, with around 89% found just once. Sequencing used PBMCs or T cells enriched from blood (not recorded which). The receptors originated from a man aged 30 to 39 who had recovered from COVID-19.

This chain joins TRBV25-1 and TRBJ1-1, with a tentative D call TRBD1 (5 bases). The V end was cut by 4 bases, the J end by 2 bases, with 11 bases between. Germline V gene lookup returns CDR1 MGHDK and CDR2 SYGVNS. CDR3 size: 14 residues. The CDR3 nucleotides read TGTGCCAGCAGTGTTCTTCAGGGAAACACTGAAGCTTTCTTT. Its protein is CASSVLQGNTEAFF. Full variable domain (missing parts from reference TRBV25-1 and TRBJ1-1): EADIYQTPRYLVIGTGKKITLECSQTMGHDKMYWYQQDPGMELHLIHYSYGVNSTEKGDLSSESTVSRIRTEHFPLTLESARPSHTSQYLCASSVLQGNTEAFFGQGTRLTVV.

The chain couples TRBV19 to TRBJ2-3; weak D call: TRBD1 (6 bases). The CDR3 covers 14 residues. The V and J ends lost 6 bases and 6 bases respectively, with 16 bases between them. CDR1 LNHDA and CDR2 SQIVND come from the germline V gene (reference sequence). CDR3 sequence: CASRLGGYADTQYF. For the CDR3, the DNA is TGTGCCAGTAGGCTAGGGGGATACGCGGATACGCAGTATTTT.

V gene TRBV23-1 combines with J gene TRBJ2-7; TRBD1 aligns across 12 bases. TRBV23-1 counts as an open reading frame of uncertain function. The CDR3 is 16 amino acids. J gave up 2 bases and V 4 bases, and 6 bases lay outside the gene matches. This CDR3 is CASSRSGTGGPYEQYF. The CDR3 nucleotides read TGCGCCAGCAGTCGGTCCGGGACAGGGGGCCCCTACGAGCAGTACTTC.

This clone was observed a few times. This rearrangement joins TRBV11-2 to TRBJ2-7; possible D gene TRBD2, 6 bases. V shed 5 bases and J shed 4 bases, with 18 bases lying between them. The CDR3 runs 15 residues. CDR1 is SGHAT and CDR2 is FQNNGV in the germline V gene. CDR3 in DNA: TGTGCCAGCAGCCAGGGACTCCACACTAAATACGAGCAGTACTTC. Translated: CASSQGLHTKYEQYF.

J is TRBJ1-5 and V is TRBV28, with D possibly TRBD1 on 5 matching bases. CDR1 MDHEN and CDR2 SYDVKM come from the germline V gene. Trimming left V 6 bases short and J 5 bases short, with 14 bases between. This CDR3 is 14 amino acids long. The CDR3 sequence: CASRTPRDDQPQHF. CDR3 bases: TGTGCCAGCAGGACCCCCAGGGATGATCAGCCCCAGCATTTT.

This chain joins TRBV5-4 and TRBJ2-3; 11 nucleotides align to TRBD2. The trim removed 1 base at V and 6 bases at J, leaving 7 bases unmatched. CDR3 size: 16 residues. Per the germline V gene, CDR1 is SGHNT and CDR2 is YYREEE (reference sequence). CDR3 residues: CASSLFLAGGGDTQYF. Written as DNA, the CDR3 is TGTGCCAGCAGCTTGTTTCTAGCGGGAGGTGGGGATACGCAGTATTTT.

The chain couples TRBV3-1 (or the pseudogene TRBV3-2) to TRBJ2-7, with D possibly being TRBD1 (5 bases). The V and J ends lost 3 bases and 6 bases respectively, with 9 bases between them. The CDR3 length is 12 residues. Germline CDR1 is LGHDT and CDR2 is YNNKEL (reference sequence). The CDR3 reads CASSHGAREQYF. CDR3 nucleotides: TGTGCCAGCAGCCATGGGGCTCGCGAGCAGTACTTC.

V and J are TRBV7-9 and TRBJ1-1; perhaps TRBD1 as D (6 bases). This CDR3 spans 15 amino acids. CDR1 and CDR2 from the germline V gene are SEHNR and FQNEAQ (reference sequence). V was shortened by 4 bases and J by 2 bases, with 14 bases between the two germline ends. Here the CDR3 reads CASSSLTGKNTEAFF. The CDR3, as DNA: TGTGCCAGCAGCTCACTCACAGGGAAAAACACTGAAGCTTTCTTT.

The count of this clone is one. DNA for the CDR3: TGTGCCATCAGTGCTTTGGGCGGCGGAGGGGCTTTCTTT. Protein: CAISALGGGGAFF. The rearrangement links TRBV10-3 to TRBJ1-1; D is ambiguous. The CDR3 covers 13 residues. Germline V gene sequence: CDR1 ENHRY, CDR2 SYGVKD. V lost 4 bases to trimming and J lost 11 bases, with 17 bases between them.

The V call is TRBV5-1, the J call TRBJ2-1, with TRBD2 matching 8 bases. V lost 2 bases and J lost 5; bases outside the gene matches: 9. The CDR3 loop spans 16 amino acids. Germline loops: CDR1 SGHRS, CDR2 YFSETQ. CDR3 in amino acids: CASSFGIAGTNNEQFF. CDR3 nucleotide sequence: TGCGCCAGCAGCTTTGGTATAGCGGGGACTAACAATGAGCAGTTCTTC. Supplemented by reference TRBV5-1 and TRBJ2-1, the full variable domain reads KAGVTQTPRYLIKTRGQQVTLSCSPISGHRSVSWYQQTPGQGLQFLFEYFSETQRNKGNFPGRFSGRQFSNSRSEMNVSTLELGDSALYLCASSFGIAGTNNEQFFGPGTRLTVL.

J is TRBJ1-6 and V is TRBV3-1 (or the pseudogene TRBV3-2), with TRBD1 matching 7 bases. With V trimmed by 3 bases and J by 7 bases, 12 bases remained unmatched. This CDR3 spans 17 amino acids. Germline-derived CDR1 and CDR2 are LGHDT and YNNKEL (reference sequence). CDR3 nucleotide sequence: TGTGCCAGCAGCCAGGGGACAGCCCACTATCGGAATTCACCCCTCCACTTT. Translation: CASSQGTAHYRNSPLHF.

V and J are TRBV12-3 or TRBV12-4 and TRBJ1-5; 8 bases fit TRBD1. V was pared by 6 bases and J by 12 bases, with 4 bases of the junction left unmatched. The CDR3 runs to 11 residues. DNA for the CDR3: TGTGCCAGCAGCCGAACAGGGGGCCAGCATTTT. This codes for CASSRTGGQHF.

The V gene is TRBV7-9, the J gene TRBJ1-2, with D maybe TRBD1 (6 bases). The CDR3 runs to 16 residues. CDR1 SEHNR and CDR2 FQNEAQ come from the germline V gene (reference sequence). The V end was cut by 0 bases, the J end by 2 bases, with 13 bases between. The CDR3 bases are TGTGCCAGCAGCTTAGCAAAGGGGGGGCAGAACTATGGCTACACCTTC. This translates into CASSLAKGGQNYGYTF.

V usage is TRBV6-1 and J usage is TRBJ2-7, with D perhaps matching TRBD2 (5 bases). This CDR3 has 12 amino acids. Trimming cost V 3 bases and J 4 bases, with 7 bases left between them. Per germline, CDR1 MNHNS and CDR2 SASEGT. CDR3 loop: CASSDPGYEQYF. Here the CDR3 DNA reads TGTGCCAGCAGTGATCCGGGATACGAGCAGTACTTC.

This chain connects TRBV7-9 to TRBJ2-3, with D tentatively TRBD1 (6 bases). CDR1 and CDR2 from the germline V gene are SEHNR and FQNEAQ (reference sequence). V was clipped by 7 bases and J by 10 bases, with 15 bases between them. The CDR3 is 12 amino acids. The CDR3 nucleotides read TGTGCCAGCACCCCCTTAGGGGGTGCGCAGTATTTT. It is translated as CASTPLGGAQYF.

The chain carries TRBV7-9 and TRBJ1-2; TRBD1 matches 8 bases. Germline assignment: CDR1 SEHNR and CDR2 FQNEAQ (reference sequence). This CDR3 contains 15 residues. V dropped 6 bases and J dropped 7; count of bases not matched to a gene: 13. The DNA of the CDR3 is TGTGCCAGCAGGACTTCGACAGGGGTGGAGTCTGGCTACACCTTC. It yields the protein CASRTSTGVESGYTF. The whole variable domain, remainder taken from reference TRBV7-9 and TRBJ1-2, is DTGVSQNPRHKITKRGQNVTFRCDPISEHNRLYWYRQTLGQGPEFLTYFQNEAQLEKSRLLSDRFSAERPKGSFSTLEIQRTEQGDSAMYLCASRTSTGVESGYTFGSGTRLTVV.

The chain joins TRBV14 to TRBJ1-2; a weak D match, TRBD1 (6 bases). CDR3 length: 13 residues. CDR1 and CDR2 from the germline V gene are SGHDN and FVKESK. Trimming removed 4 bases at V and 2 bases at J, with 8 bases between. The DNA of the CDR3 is TGTGCCAGCAGCCTACAGGGAAACTATGGCTACACCTTC. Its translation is CASSLQGNYGYTF.

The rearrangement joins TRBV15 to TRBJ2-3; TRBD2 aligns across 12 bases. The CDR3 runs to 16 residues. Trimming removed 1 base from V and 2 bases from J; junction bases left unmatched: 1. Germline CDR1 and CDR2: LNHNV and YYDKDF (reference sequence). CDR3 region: CATSRGTSGITDTQYF. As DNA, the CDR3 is TGTGCCACCAGCAGAGGGACTAGCGGGATCACAGATACGCAGTATTTT.

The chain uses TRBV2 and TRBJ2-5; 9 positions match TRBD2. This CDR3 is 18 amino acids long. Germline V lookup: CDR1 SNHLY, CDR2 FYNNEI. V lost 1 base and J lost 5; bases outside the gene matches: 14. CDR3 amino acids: CASSEGPRSGRPGETQYF. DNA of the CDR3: TGTGCCAGCAGTGAAGGCCCAAGGAGCGGGAGGCCGGGGGAGACCCAGTACTTC.

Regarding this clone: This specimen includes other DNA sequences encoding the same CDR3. CDR3: CASSPAGNTEAFF. The DNA of the CDR3 is TGTGCCAGCTCACCAGCGGGGAACACTGAAGCTTTCTTT. The V and J genes are TRBV18 and TRBJ1-1; no firm D call. From germline, CDR1 is KGHSH and CDR2 LQKENI. The CDR3 sequence is 13 residues long. V dropped 2 bases and J dropped 1 base, with 5 bases sitting between them.

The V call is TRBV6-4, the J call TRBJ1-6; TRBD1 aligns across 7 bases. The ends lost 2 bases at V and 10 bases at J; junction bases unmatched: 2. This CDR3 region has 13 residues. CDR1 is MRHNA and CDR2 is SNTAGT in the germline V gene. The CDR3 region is CASSDQQGSPLHF. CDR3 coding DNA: TGTGCCAGCAGTGACCAACAGGGGTCACCCCTCCACTTT.

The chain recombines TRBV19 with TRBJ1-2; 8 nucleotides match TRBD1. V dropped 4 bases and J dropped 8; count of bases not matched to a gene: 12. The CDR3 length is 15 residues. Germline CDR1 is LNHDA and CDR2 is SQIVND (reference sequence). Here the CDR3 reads CASSNSAGGLLGYTF. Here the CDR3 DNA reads TGTGCCAGTAGTAATTCGGCAGGGGGCCTGCTGGGCTACACCTTC.

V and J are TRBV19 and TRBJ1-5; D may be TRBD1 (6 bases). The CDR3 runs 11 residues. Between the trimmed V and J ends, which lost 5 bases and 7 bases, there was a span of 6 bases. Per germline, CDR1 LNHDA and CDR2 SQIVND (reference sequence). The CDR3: CASSDRQPQHF. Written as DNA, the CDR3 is TGTGCCAGTAGTGACAGGCAGCCCCAGCATTTT.

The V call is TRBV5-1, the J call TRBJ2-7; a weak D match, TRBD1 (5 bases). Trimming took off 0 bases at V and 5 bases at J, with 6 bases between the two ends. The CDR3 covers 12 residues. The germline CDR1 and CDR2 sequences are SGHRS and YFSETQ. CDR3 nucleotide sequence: TGCGCCAGCAGCTTGGGCAGGGACGAGCAGTACTTC. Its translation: CASSLGRDEQYF. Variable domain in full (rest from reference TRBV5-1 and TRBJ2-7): KAGVTQTPRYLIKTRGQQVTLSCSPISGHRSVSWYQQTPGQGLQFLFEYFSETQRNKGNFPGRFSGRQFSNSRSEMNVSTLELGDSALYLCASSLGRDEQYFGPGTRLTVT.

Written as DNA, the CDR3 is TGTGCCAGCGCCACACAGGGGAACACTGAAGCTTTCTTT. Translated: CASATQGNTEAFF. The chain has TRBV7-3 and TRBJ1-1; D perhaps matches TRBD1 (6 bases). V was cut by 8 bases and J by 1 base, with 11 bases left in between. The CDR3 runs to 13 residues. Germline V CDR1 and CDR2: SGHTA, FQGTGA.

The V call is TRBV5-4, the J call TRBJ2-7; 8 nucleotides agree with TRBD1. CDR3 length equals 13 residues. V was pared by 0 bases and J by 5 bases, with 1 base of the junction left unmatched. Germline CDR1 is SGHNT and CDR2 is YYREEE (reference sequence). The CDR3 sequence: CASSLVGQDEQYF. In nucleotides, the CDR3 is TGTGCCAGCAGCTTGGTGGGACAGGACGAGCAGTACTTC. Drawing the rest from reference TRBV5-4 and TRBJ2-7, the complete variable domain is ETGVTQSPTHLIKTRGQQVTLRCSSQSGHNTVSWYQQALGQGPQFIFQYYREEENGRGNFPPRFSGLQFPNYSSELNVNALELDDSALYLCASSLVGQDEQYFGPGTRLTVT.